The subject of this entry is one TCR beta chain. The antigen is unknown. This sample was taken from a study of cytomegalovirus exposure and HLA in healthy donors. The study, taken as a whole, reports: The dataset shows that most TCR sequences were rare, while some public TCRs occurred in many donors.

The donors gave bone marrow, and they were healthy. The CDR3 consists of 17 residues. 13 Jbeta primers and 60 Vbeta primers were used for the PCR. Produced via immunoSEQ multiplex PCR; TCRdb's table is partial and in-frame only. The profile shows some 180,000 clones, 77% of them singletons. Sequenced: PBMCs. The chain uses TRBV21-1 and TRBJ2-3; the DNA was not compared with TRBD2, the D call given in the table. TRBV21-1 is termed a pseudogene. This clonotype was sampled from a woman aged 60-70 years in good health and CMV-seropositive. The CDR3 reads CASTQKGRESVTDTQYF. The CDR3 DNA is TGTGCCAGCACCCAAAAGGGGCGGGAGTCCGTCACAGATACGCAGTATTTT.